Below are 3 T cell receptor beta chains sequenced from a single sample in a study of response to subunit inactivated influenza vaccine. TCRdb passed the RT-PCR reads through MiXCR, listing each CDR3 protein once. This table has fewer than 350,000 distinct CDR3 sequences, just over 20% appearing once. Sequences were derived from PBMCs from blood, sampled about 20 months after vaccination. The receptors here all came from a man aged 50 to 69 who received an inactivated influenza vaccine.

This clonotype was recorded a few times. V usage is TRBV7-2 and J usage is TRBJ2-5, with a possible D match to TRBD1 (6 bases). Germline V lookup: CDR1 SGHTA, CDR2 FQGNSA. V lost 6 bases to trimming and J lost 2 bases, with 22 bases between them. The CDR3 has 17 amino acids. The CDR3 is CASRRTGTPSVQETQYF. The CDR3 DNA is TGTGCCAGCAGAAGAACTGGGACACCCTCAGTACAAGAGACCCAGTACTTC.

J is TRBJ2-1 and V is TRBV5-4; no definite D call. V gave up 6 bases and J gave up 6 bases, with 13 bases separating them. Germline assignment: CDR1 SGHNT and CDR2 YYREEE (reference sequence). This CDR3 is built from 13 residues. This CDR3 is CASTHPTGNEQFF. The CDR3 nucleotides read TGTGCCAGCACCCACCCGACCGGCAATGAGCAGTTCTTC.

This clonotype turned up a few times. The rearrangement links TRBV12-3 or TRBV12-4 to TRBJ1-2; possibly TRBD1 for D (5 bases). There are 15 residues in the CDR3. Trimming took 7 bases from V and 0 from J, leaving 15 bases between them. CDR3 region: CASTPRQGANYGYTF. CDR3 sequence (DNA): TGTGCCAGCACCCCAAGGCAGGGCGCTAACTATGGCTACACCTTC.